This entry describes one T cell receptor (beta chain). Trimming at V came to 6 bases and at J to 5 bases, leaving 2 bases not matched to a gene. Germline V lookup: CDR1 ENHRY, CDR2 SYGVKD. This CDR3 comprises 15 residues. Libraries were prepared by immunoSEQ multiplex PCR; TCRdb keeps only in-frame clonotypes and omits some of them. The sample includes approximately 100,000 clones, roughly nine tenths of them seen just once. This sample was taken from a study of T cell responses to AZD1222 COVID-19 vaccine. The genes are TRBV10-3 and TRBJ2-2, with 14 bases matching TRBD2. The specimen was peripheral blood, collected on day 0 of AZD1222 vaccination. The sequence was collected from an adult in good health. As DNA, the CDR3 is TGTGCCATCAGCCGGACTAGCGGGGGGACCGGGGAGCTGTTTTTT. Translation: CAISRTSGGTGELFF.